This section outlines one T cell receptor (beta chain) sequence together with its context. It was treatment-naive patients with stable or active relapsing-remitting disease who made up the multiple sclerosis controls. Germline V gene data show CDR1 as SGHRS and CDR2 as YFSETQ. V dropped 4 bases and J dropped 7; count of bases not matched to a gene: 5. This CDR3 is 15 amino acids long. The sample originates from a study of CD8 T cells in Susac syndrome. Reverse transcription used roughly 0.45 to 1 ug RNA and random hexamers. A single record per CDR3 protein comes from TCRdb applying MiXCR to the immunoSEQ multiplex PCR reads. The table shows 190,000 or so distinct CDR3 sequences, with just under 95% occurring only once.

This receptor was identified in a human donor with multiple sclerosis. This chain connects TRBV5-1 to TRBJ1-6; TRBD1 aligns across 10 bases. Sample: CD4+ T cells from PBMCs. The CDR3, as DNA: TGCGCCAGCAGCCCCGGGACAGGGGACAATTCACCCCTCCACTTT. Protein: CASSPGTGDNSPLHF. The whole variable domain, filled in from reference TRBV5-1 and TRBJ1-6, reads KAGVTQTPRYLIKTRGQQVTLSCSPISGHRSVSWYQQTPGQGLQFLFEYFSETQRNKGNFPGRFSGRQFSNSRSEMNVSTLELGDSALYLCASSPGTGDNSPLHFGNGTRLTVT.